The clone carrying this TCR beta chain turned up a few times. Its antigen is not known. The entire patient cohort was treatment-naive prior to thyroid surgery. This sample stems from a study of metastatic and nonmetastatic thyroid tumors. Study-wide context: Repertoire comparisons spanned blood and tumor or nodule tissue from malignant and benign thyroid patients. Study findings and constraints: Benign nodules reportedly had significantly lower TCR beta diversity than malignant thyroid tumors in blood and tumor.

Authors' data handling: The distant-metastasis classifier for papillary thyroid cancer was built from CDR3 differences across clinicopathological groups. Through MiXCR, TCRdb re-clonotyped the PCR reads. These V and J calls rely on TCRdb rather than the paper's analysis. Here the sample spans around 13,000 clones, under 30% being singletons. The receptor comes from a male donor with papillary thyroid cancer or a benign thyroid nodule (not recorded which). Some clones in this sample may be carry-over from other donors' samples. The material sequenced was blood.

DNA for the CDR3: TGTGCCAGCATCTCCCCCACTGAGGGAGTCGGCTACACCTTC. It encodes CASISPTEGVGYTF. The chain uses TRBV6-4 and TRBJ1-2; D gene uncertain. Germline CDR1 is MRHNA and CDR2 is SNTAGT. The V end was cut by 7 bases, the J end by 8 bases, with 20 bases between. The CDR3 is 14 residues long.